Only a few counts were recorded for the clone carrying this T cell receptor beta chain. The target antigen is unknown. The entry originates in a study of T-cell reconstitution after alpha-beta-depleted transplantation in children. Study findings and constraints: There were reportedly several hundred expanded graft clones from which alpha-beta T cells came about two months after transplant.

The germline V gene encodes CDR1 SGHTA and CDR2 FQGTGA. The CDR3 covers 16 residues. Trimming shortened V by 4 bases and J by 2 bases, and 15 bases separated the two germline ends. Unique molecular identifiers featured in how the TCRbeta library was prepared. One entry per CDR3 protein, called by TCRdb with MiXCR from the PCR reads. The sample lists approximately 350,000 distinct CDR3 sequences; about 16% were seen once. The clonotype was recovered from a male patient aged 2-15 years who had a stem cell transplant for acute lymphoblastic leukemia, so the T cells may come from the graft donor. The sample was PBMCs, mostly from graft donor cells, taken 360 days after TCRalphabeta/CD19-depleted stem cell transplant. V usage is TRBV7-3 and J usage is TRBJ2-1; no firm D call. CDR3 loop: CASSSLRDPPYNEQFF. CDR3 DNA sequence: TGTGCCAGCAGCTCCCTCCGCGATCCTCCCTACAATGAGCAGTTCTTC.